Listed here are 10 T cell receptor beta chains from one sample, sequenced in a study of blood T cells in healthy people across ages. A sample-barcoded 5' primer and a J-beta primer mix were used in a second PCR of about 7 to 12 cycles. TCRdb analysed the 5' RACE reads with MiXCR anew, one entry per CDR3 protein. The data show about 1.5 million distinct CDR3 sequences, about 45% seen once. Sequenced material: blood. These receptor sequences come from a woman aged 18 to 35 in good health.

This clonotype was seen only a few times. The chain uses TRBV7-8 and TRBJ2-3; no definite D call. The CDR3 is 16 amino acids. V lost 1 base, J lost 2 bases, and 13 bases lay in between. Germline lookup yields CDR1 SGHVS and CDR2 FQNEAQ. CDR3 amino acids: CASSLVERLLTDTQYF. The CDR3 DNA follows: TGTGCCAGCAGCTTAGTTGAGAGACTCCTCACAGATACGCAGTATTTT.

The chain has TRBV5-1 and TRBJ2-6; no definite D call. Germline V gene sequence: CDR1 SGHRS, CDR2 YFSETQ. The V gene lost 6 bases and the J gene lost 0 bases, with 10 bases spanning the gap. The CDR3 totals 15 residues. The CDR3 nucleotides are TGCGCCAGCACCAAGGACCTCTCTGGGGCCAACGTCCTGACTTTC. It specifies CASTKDLSGANVLTF.

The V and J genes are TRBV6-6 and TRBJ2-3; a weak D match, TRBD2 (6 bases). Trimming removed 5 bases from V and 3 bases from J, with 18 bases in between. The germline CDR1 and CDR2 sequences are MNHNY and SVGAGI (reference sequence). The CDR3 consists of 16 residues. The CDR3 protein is CASSPLGGLRTDTQYF. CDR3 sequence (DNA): TGTGCCAGCAGTCCCCTTGGGGGACTTAGGACAGATACGCAGTATTTT.

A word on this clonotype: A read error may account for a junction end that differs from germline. The CDR3 DNA reads as TGTGCTAGCAGCCGAACAGGGGCCTACTCTGGGGCCAACGCCCTGACTTTC. This encodes CASSRTGAYSGANALTF. The chain carries TRBV7-7 and TRBJ2-6; 7 bases match TRBD1. Germline assignment: CDR1 SSHAT and CDR2 FNYEAQ (reference sequence). CDR3 length: 17 residues. Together with reference TRBV7-7 and TRBJ2-6, the CDR3 gives the full variable domain: GAGVSQSPRYKVTKRGQDVTLRCDPISSHATLYWYQQALGQGPEFLTYFNYEAQPDKSGLPSDRFSAERPEGSISTLTIQRTEQRDSAMYRCASSRTGAYSGANALTFGAGSRLTVL.

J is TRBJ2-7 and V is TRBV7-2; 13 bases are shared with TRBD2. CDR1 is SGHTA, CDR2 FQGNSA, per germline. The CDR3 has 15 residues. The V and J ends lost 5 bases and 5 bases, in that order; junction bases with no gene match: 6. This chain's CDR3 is CASSAGLAGRHEQYF. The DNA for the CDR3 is TGTGCCAGCAGCGCGGGACTAGCGGGAAGGCACGAGCAGTACTTC. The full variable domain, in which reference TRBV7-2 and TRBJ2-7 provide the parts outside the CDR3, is GAGVSQSPSNKVTEKGKDVELRCDPISGHTALYWYRQSLGQGLEFLIYFQGNSAPDKSGLPSDRFSAERTGGSVSTLTIQRTQQEDSAVYLCASSAGLAGRHEQYFGPGTRLTVT.

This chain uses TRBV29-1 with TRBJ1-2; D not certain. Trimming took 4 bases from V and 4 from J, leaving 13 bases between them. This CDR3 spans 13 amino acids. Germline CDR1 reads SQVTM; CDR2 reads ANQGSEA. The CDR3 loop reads CSVVSRISYGYTF. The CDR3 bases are TGCAGCGTTGTGAGTCGGATTAGCTATGGCTACACCTTC.

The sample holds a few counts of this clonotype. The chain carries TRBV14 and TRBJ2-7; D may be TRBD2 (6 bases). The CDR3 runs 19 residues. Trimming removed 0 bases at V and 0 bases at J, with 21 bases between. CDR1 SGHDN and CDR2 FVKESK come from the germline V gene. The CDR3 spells CASSQERRDPVPLSYEQYF. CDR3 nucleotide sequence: TGTGCCAGCAGCCAAGAGAGGAGGGATCCAGTACCTCTCTCCTACGAGCAGTACTTC.

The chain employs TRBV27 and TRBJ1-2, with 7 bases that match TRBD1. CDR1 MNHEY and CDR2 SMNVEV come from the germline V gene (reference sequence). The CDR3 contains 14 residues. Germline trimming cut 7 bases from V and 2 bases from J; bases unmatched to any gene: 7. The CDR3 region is CASTPLGQNYGYTF. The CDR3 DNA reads TGTGCCAGCACCCCCTTGGGACAGAACTATGGCTACACCTTC.

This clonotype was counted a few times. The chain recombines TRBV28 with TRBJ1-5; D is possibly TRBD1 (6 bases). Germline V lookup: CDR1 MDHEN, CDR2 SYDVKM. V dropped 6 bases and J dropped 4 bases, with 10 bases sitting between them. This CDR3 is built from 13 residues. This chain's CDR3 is CASRDSLNQPQHF. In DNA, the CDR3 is TGTGCCAGCAGGGACAGTTTGAATCAGCCCCAGCATTTT.

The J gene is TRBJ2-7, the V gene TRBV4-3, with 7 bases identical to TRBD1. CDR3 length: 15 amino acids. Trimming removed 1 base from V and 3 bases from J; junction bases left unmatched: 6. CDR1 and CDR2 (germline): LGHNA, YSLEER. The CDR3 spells CASSQGDRTDYEQYF. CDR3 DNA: TGCGCCAGCAGCCAAGGGGACAGAACAGACTACGAGCAGTACTTC.